Presented here are 20 T cell receptor beta chains from one specimen sequenced in a study of blood T cell repertoires in COVID-19. The table came from immunoSEQ multiplex PCR; TCRdb's copy has only in-frame clones and leaves some out. This sample has some 110,000 clones, with approximately 86% found just once. Sequencing used peripheral blood. The receptors stem from a man between 35 and 55 years old with acute or convalescent COVID-19.

V and J are TRBV24-1 and TRBJ2-2, with TRBD2 matching over 9 bases. The CDR3 sequence is 14 residues long. CDR1 is KGHDR and CDR2 is SFDVKD in the germline V gene. The V gene end was trimmed by 9 bases and the J gene end by 4 bases; junction bases not matched to a gene: 5. The CDR3 loop reads CATHSGSATGELFF. The CDR3 DNA sequence: TGTGCCACCCATAGCGGGAGTGCCACCGGGGAGCTGTTTTTT.

V usage is TRBV7-3 and J usage is TRBJ2-5; TRBD2 might be the D (6 bases). Looked up from germline, CDR1 is SGHTA and CDR2 is FQGTGA. The CDR3 consists of 14 residues. Trimming stripped 4 bases from V and 1 base from J, with 10 bases between. The CDR3 bases are TGTGCCAGCAGCTCTCAGGGAGGCCAAGAGACCCAGTACTTC. It specifies CASSSQGGQETQYF.

This clone was observed a handful of times. V is TRBV5-1 and J is TRBJ2-2; 7 bases are a match to TRBD2. Losses at the gene ends were 5 bases for V and 5 bases for J; bases not matched to a gene: 9. CDR3 length: 15 residues. The V gene's germline CDR1 is SGHRS and CDR2 YFSETQ. CDR3 residues: CASRGTGGLTGELFF. The CDR3 coding sequence is TGCGCCAGCAGAGGGACGGGAGGATTGACCGGGGAGCTGTTTTTT.

The chain uses TRBV5-4 and TRBJ2-7; 8 bases match TRBD1. Trimming took 0 bases from V and 1 from J; bases not matched to a gene: 3. The CDR3 loop spans 15 amino acids. Germline V gene lookup returns CDR1 SGHNT and CDR2 YYREEE (reference sequence). CDR3 nucleotides: TGTGCCAGCAGCTTGGTGGGGACAGGATCCTACGAGCAGTACTTC. This sequence encodes CASSLVGTGSYEQYF.

The rearrangement joins TRBV7-2 to TRBJ2-1; TRBD2 matches at 8 bases. V dropped 1 base and J dropped 9; count of bases not matched to a gene: 8. The CDR3 covers 15 residues. Looked up from germline, CDR1 is SGHTA and CDR2 is FQGNSA. The CDR3 loop is CASSLVFGTSVEQFF. CDR3 in DNA: TGTGCCAGCAGCTTAGTATTCGGGACTAGTGTTGAGCAGTTCTTC. Drawing the rest from reference TRBV7-2 and TRBJ2-1, the complete variable domain is GAGVSQSPSNKVTEKGKDVELRCDPISGHTALYWYRQSLGQGLEFLIYFQGNSAPDKSGLPSDRFSAERTGGSVSTLTIQRTQQEDSAVYLCASSLVFGTSVEQFFGPGTRLTVL.

This clone was detected only once. This chain uses TRBV5-4 with TRBJ2-2; 10 nucleotides match TRBD1. V lost 1 base to trimming and J lost 7 bases; unmatched junction nucleotides: 4. Germline CDR1 and CDR2: SGHNT and YYREEE (reference sequence). CDR3 length equals 15 residues. CDR3 bases: TGTGCCAGCAGCTTGAGGACAGGGGGAATCGGGGAGCTGTTTTTT. Encoded protein: CASSLRTGGIGELFF.

This chain connects TRBV7-2 to TRBJ1-1, with D tentatively TRBD1 (6 bases). The CDR3 length is 16 residues. Trimming removed 2 bases at V and 0 bases at J, with 13 bases between. Germline V gene lookup returns CDR1 SGHTA and CDR2 FQGNSA. The CDR3 nucleotides are TGTGCCAGCAGCTTATTGGGGGCGGCGATGAACACTGAAGCTTTCTTT. Translation gives CASSLLGAAMNTEAFF. Variable domain in full (rest from reference TRBV7-2 and TRBJ1-1): GAGVSQSPSNKVTEKGKDVELRCDPISGHTALYWYRQSLGQGLEFLIYFQGNSAPDKSGLPSDRFSAERTGGSVSTLTIQRTQQEDSAVYLCASSLLGAAMNTEAFFGQGTRLTVV.

The sample holds one count of this clone. The V call is TRBV7-3, the J call TRBJ1-1; D unresolved. CDR3 length: 13 residues. Trimming left V 2 bases short and J 11 bases short, with 15 bases between. CDR1 SGHTA and CDR2 FQGTGA come from the germline V gene. The CDR3 sequence: CASSLEGGRDAFF. CDR3 nucleotide sequence: TGTGCCAGCAGCTTAGAGGGCGGTCGCGACGCTTTCTTT.

The chain employs TRBV9 and TRBJ2-7, with TRBD1 matching over 8 bases. CDR3 length: 16 residues. Trimming removed 0 bases from V and 4 bases from J; junction bases left unmatched: 9. Germline V gene lookup returns CDR1 SGDLS and CDR2 YYNGEE. The DNA for the CDR3 is TGTGCCAGCAGCGTAGGGGACAGGATAACGATATACGAGCAGTACTTC. It translates to CASSVGDRITIYEQYF.

The J gene is TRBJ1-2, the V gene TRBV5-6; D is ambiguous. Germline V gene data show CDR1 as SGHDT and CDR2 as YYEEEE. CDR3 length: 14 residues. V lost 0 bases, J lost 8 bases, and 14 bases lay in between. The CDR3 DNA reads TGTGCCAGCAGCTTGGGAGTTCTCAGGAGGGGCTACACCTTC. The encoded protein is CASSLGVLRRGYTF. Filled out from reference TRBV5-6 and TRBJ1-2, the complete variable domain reads DAGVTQSPTHLIKTRGQQVTLRCSPKSGHDTVSWYQQALGQGPQFIFQYYEEEERQRGNFPDRFSGHQFPNYSSELNVNALLLGDSALYLCASSLGVLRRGYTFGSGTRLTVV.

The chain recombines TRBV7-2 with TRBJ2-1; the D gene is possibly TRBD1 (5 bases). Germline CDR1 is SGHTA and CDR2 is FQGNSA. There are 17 residues in the CDR3. The V end was cut by 1 base, the J end by 4 bases, with 17 bases between. The CDR3 region is CASSLERPRGWYNEQFF. For the CDR3, the DNA is TGTGCCAGCAGCTTAGAAAGGCCAAGGGGTTGGTACAATGAGCAGTTCTTC. Filled out from reference TRBV7-2 and TRBJ2-1, the complete variable domain reads GAGVSQSPSNKVTEKGKDVELRCDPISGHTALYWYRQSLGQGLEFLIYFQGNSAPDKSGLPSDRFSAERTGGSVSTLTIQRTQQEDSAVYLCASSLERPRGWYNEQFFGPGTRLTVL.

The chain couples TRBV15 to TRBJ2-6, with D perhaps TRBD2 (6 bases). Trimming took 3 bases from V and 0 from J, leaving 12 bases between them. This CDR3 has 17 residues. The germline CDR1 and CDR2 sequences are LNHNV and YYDKDF (reference sequence). CDR3 bases: TGTGCCACCAGCAGGCCGGGGGTATTCTCTGGGGCCAACGTCCTGACTTTC. Translating it yields CATSRPGVFSGANVLTF.

The V and J genes are TRBV6-5 and TRBJ2-5; TRBD1 matches at 7 bases. Germline V gene sequence: CDR1 MNHEY, CDR2 SVGAGI. Trimming took 6 bases from V and 0 from J; bases not matched to a gene: 7. This CDR3 comprises 15 residues. CDR3 protein: CASSRTGWDQETQYF. The CDR3 nucleotides are TGTGCCAGCAGCCGGACAGGTTGGGACCAAGAGACCCAGTACTTC.

This rearrangement joins TRBV5-1 to TRBJ2-3; 10 bases are a match to TRBD1. The CDR3 contains 14 residues. J gave up 6 bases and V 3 bases, and 4 bases lay outside the gene matches. Germline V CDR1 and CDR2: SGHRS, YFSETQ. CDR3 sequence reads: CASSSRQGADTQYF. CDR3 DNA: TGCGCCAGCAGCTCCCGACAGGGGGCCGATACGCAGTATTTT.

This sequence joins TRBV6-5 and TRBJ2-5; TRBD1 aligns across 7 bases. CDR1 is MNHEY and CDR2 is SVGAGI in the germline V gene. The J segment lost 5 bases and the V segment lost 0 bases, leaving 3 bases of the junction unmatched. The CDR3 extends over 14 amino acids. The CDR3 sequence is CASSYSGGYETQYF. The CDR3 DNA reads as TGTGCCAGCAGTTACTCAGGGGGCTATGAGACCCAGTACTTC.

This sequence joins TRBV5-1 and TRBJ2-3; a possible D gene is TRBD2 (6 bases). The germline CDR1 and CDR2 sequences are SGHRS and YFSETQ. The CDR3 has 14 amino acids. The ends were cut back, 1 base at V and 5 bases at J, with 11 bases in the middle. The CDR3 loop reads CASSLYGGLDTQYF. Written as DNA, the CDR3 is TGCGCCAGCAGCTTGTACGGAGGGTTAGATACGCAGTATTTT.

The CDR3 sequence: CASSPPGGFNEAFF. CDR3 bases: TGTGCCAGCTCACCACCAGGGGGCTTTAATGAAGCTTTCTTT. The chain employs TRBV18 and TRBJ1-1; 7 bases match TRBD1. This CDR3 is 14 amino acids long. J was trimmed by 7 bases and V by 0 bases; bases with no gene match: 5. Germline V gives CDR1 KGHSH, CDR2 LQKENI.

V is TRBV9 and J is TRBJ2-1, with D possibly being TRBD2 (6 bases). The germline gives CDR1 SGDLS, CDR2 YYNGEE. Trimming left V 2 bases short and J 4 bases short, with 7 bases between. The CDR3 is 13 amino acids. This chain's CDR3 is CASSVGRYNEQFF. In DNA, the CDR3 is TGTGCCAGCAGCGTCGGGAGATACAATGAGCAGTTCTTC.

A few counts support this clone. Germline and junction disagree at one end, which may indicate a read error. The chain joins TRBV6-5 to TRBJ1-4; D possibly corresponds to TRBD1 (6 bases). In germline, CDR1 is MNHEY, CDR2 SVGAGI. The CDR3 is 12 residues long. The CDR3 loop reads CLVGAANEKLFF. The CDR3 coding sequence is TGCCTCGTGGGGGCAGCTAATGAAAAACTGTTTTTT.

This chain joins TRBV6-4 and TRBJ1-1; D unclear. The CDR3 runs 13 residues. The germline V gene encodes CDR1 MRHNA and CDR2 SNTAGT. With 2 bases removed from V and 2 bases from J, the gap between germline ends came to 6 bases. The DNA of the CDR3 is TGTGCCAGCAGTGACGGGCCTAACACTGAAGCTTTCTTT. It codes for CASSDGPNTEAFF.